This passage covers 21 T cell receptor beta chains from one sample sequenced in a study of blood T cell repertoires in COVID-19. Libraries were prepared by immunoSEQ multiplex PCR; TCRdb keeps only in-frame clonotypes and omits some of them. The repertoire holds under 200,000 clones, with more than 90% as singletons. What was sequenced was peripheral blood. The receptors come from a man aged 45-60 years with acute or convalescent COVID-19.

The chain has TRBV30 and TRBJ1-2; a possible D gene is TRBD1 (5 bases). V was clipped by 0 bases and J by 4 bases, with 15 bases between them. Germline CDR1 and CDR2: GTSNPN and SVGIG (reference sequence). The CDR3 contains 15 residues. CDR3 in DNA: TGTGCCTGGAGTGTCGGTGTGGGGCGCAGCTATGGCTACACCTTC. It encodes CAWSVGVGRSYGYTF. The full variable domain, its missing parts supplied by reference TRBV30 and TRBJ1-2, is SQTIHQWPATLVQPVGSPLSLECTVEGTSNPNLYWYRQAAGRGLQLLFYSVGIGQISSEVPQNLSASRPQDRQFILSSKKLLLSDSGFYLCAWSVGVGRSYGYTFGSGTRLTVV.

The rearrangement joins TRBV7-9 to TRBJ2-1; 12 bases align to TRBD2. With V trimmed by 1 base and J by 7 bases, 11 bases remained unmatched. Germline CDR1 SEHNR, CDR2 FQNEAQ (reference sequence). CDR3 length equals 18 residues. CDR3 DNA: TGTGCCAGCAGCTTAGGGCGGACGCTAGCGGGGGGGTGGAATGAGCAGTTCTTC. Its protein is CASSLGRTLAGGWNEQFF.

This rearrangement joins TRBV6-1 to TRBJ1-5, with 7 nucleotides matching TRBD1. The J segment lost 0 bases and the V segment lost 4 bases, leaving 6 bases of the junction unmatched. Germline assignment: CDR1 MNHNS and CDR2 SASEGT. The CDR3 is 16 residues long. The CDR3 loop is CASSGSDRFSNQPQHF. In DNA form, the CDR3 reads TGTGCCAGCAGTGGGTCGGACAGGTTTAGCAATCAGCCCCAGCATTTT.

The chain uses TRBV18 and TRBJ2-2, with a weak D call TRBD2 (6 bases). Trimming removed 2 bases at V and 5 bases at J, with 9 bases between. The germline CDR1 and CDR2 sequences are KGHSH and LQKENI. This CDR3 is built from 14 residues. CDR3 in amino acids: CASSPGGMTGELFF. DNA for the CDR3: TGTGCCAGCTCACCAGGGGGGATGACCGGGGAGCTGTTTTTT.

This chain links TRBV18 with TRBJ1-2; 7 nucleotides align to TRBD1. This CDR3 has 13 residues. The germline CDR1 and CDR2 sequences are KGHSH and LQKENI. The V gene end was trimmed by 2 bases and the J gene end by 4 bases; junction bases not matched to a gene: 1. This chain's CDR3 is CASSPTGAYGYTF. The DNA of the CDR3 is TGTGCCAGCTCACCAACAGGGGCCTATGGCTACACCTTC.

The chain links TRBV2 to TRBJ2-4; no reliable D call. With 6 bases removed from V and 0 bases from J, the gap between germline ends came to 18 bases. Per the germline V gene, CDR1 is SNHLY and CDR2 is FYNNEI. The CDR3 consists of 17 residues. The CDR3 DNA sequence: TGTGCCAGCAGCTACACATCGCTCCGACTAGCCAAAAACATTCAGTACTTC. Protein sequence: CASSYTSLRLAKNIQYF.

J is TRBJ2-7 and V is TRBV19; D is uncertain. Germline CDR1 and CDR2: LNHDA and SQIVND (reference sequence). The CDR3 consists of 13 residues. Deletions cut 3 bases from V and 2 bases from J, with 8 bases between. The CDR3 bases are TGTGCCAGTAGTATTGCGGCTACCTACGAGCAGTACTTC. Its translation: CASSIAATYEQYF.

The rearrangement links TRBV10-3 to TRBJ2-1; D is perhaps TRBD1 (6 bases). The CDR3 has 13 residues. Germline V gene data show CDR1 as ENHRY and CDR2 as SYGVKD. Deletions cut 5 bases from V and 8 bases from J, with 13 bases between. The chain's CDR3 is CAISRGTADEQFF. DNA of the CDR3: TGTGCCATCAGTAGGGGGACGGCGGATGAGCAGTTCTTC.

The chain is built from TRBV7-9 and TRBJ1-4; 7 nucleotides line up with TRBD1. The CDR3 has 14 amino acids. CDR1 and CDR2 from the germline V gene are SEHNR and FQNEAQ (reference sequence). Losses at the gene ends were 6 bases for V and 5 bases for J; bases not matched to a gene: 6. The CDR3 is CASSHTGQNEKLFF. CDR3 nucleotides: TGTGCCAGCAGTCACACGGGACAGAATGAAAAACTGTTTTTT.

V and J are TRBV7-3 and TRBJ2-5, with 12 bases that match TRBD2. The CDR3 is made up of 17 amino acids. Germline V CDR1 and CDR2: SGHTA, FQGTGA. J gave up 2 bases and V 7 bases, and 11 bases lay outside the gene matches. The DNA of the CDR3 is TGTGCCAGCACTGACGGACTAGCGGGGCCTCTTCAAGAGACCCAGTACTTC. Translation gives CASTDGLAGPLQETQYF.

The rearrangement joins TRBV5-5 to TRBJ2-7; the match to TRBD2 covers 7 bases. Trimming took 4 bases from V and 7 from J; bases not matched to a gene: 11. The germline V gene encodes CDR1 SGHKS and CDR2 YYEKEE (reference sequence). The CDR3 runs to 14 residues. CDR3 coding DNA: TGTGCCAGCAGCAGAGGGGAGGGGCCCTGGGAGCAGTACTTC. Protein sequence: CASSRGEGPWEQYF.

The gene calls are TRBV5-4 and TRBJ1-4, with TRBD1 matching over 12 bases. Per germline, CDR1 SGHNT and CDR2 YYREEE (reference sequence). J was trimmed by 4 bases and V by 4 bases; bases with no gene match: 5. The CDR3 runs 16 residues. The CDR3 bases are TGTGCCAGCAGCCCCGGGACAGGGGGCTTTAATGAAAAACTGTTTTTT. Amino acids: CASSPGTGGFNEKLFF.

This clone turned up a few times. V and J are TRBV5-5 and TRBJ1-1; D gene uncertain. Germline CDR1 and CDR2: SGHKS and YYEKEE (reference sequence). The V end lost 6 bases, the J end lost 1 base, and 10 bases lay between the germline ends. The CDR3 is 13 amino acids. CDR3 loop: CASTLTTNTEAFF. CDR3 DNA sequence: TGTGCCAGCACACTGACAACGAACACTGAAGCTTTCTTT.

The chain carries TRBV11-2 and TRBJ2-1; no clear D. The germline CDR1 and CDR2 sequences are SGHAT and FQNNGV. The CDR3 is 15 residues long. Trimming removed 2 bases from V and 7 bases from J, with 15 bases in between. The CDR3 sequence: CASSLSDSPGNEQFF. In nucleotides, the CDR3 is TGTGCCAGCAGCTTATCCGACTCCCCCGGGAATGAGCAGTTCTTC.

The chain is built from TRBV28 and TRBJ2-3; 11 bases are shared with TRBD1. J lost 6 bases, V lost 8 bases, and 22 bases had no gene match. CDR3 length equals 19 residues. Germline V gene sequence: CDR1 MDHEN, CDR2 SYDVKM. CDR3 DNA: TGTGCCAGCCGTCTCCTCGCTGCTCCGGGACAGGGGGATGCGGATACGCAGTATTTT. Residues: CASRLLAAPGQGDADTQYF. Together with reference TRBV28 and TRBJ2-3, the CDR3 gives the full variable domain: DVKVTQSSRYLVKRTGEKVFLECVQDMDHENMFWYRQDPGLGLRLIYFSYDVKMKEKGDIPEGYSVSREKKERFSLILESASTNQTSMYLCASRLLAAPGQGDADTQYFGPGTRLTVL.

The genes are TRBV14 and TRBJ1-1; D call uncertain. The CDR3 contains 13 residues. V was trimmed by 4 bases and J by 1 base, leaving 7 bases between them. Germline CDR1 reads SGHDN; CDR2 reads FVKESK. The CDR3 loop reads CASSRFRNTEAFF. CDR3 coding DNA: TGTGCCAGCAGCCGTTTCAGGAACACTGAAGCTTTCTTT.

V gene TRBV3-1 (or the pseudogene TRBV3-2) combines with J gene TRBJ2-7, with TRBD1 matching over 7 bases. CDR1 and CDR2 (germline): LGHDT, YNNKEL (reference sequence). The CDR3 covers 13 residues. With V trimmed by 4 bases and J by 6 bases, 6 bases remained unmatched. Written as DNA, the CDR3 is TGTGCCAGCAGCCCGGACAGGTTAAGCGAGCAGTACTTC. Translating it yields CASSPDRLSEQYF.

J is TRBJ2-7 and V is TRBV13, with D possibly matching TRBD2 (6 bases). Trimming pared 3 bases from V and 3 bases from J, leaving 6 bases between. The CDR3 covers 12 residues. Germline-derived CDR1 and CDR2 are PRHDT and FYEKMQ (reference sequence). CDR3 loop: CASSLGGYEQYF. The CDR3 DNA sequence: TGTGCCAGCAGCTTGGGAGGCTACGAGCAGTACTTC.

The chain uses TRBV20-1 and TRBJ2-4, with 7 bases that match TRBD1. Trimming removed 6 bases from V and 8 bases from J; junction bases left unmatched: 4. The CDR3 sequence is 11 residues long. Per the germline V gene, CDR1 is DFQATT and CDR2 is SNEGSKA (reference sequence). The CDR3 DNA follows: TGCAGTGCACCTACAGGGGACATTCAGTACTTC. This translates into CSAPTGDIQYF.

The chain has TRBV28 and TRBJ2-6; maybe TRBD2 (5 bases). This CDR3 has 14 amino acids. Per the germline V gene, CDR1 is MDHEN and CDR2 is SYDVKM. V dropped 5 bases and J dropped 2 bases, with 7 bases sitting between them. The CDR3: CASSGGTGANVLTF. The DNA of the CDR3 is TGTGCCAGCAGTGGAGGAACTGGGGCCAACGTCCTGACTTTC.

The chain carries TRBV6-5 and TRBJ2-3; 10 nucleotides match TRBD2. V shed 1 base and J 2 bases; nucleotides not matched to a gene: 3. CDR1 and CDR2 from the germline V gene are MNHEY and SVGAGI. The CDR3 has 16 amino acids. The CDR3 protein is CASSYLAGGSTDTQYF. For the CDR3, the DNA is TGTGCCAGCAGTTACTTAGCGGGGGGTTCCACAGATACGCAGTATTTT.